This T cell receptor (beta chain) was sequenced during a study of blood T cell repertoires in COVID-19. Across the study: Nucleic acid was either cDNA or gDNA, and it came from T cells, B-cell-depleted T cells, or PBMCs.

Germline V lookup: CDR1 SGDLS, CDR2 YYNGEE. Losses at the gene ends were 4 bases for V and 3 bases for J; bases not matched to a gene: 12. The CDR3 sequence is 16 residues long. Method: immunoSEQ multiplex PCR; TCRdb's copy keeps in-frame clones and lacks some. The sample gives a few hundred thousand clones, 88% of which show up once; roughly a tenth is in the top ten. The sequenced material came from peripheral blood. The gene calls are TRBV9 and TRBJ2-7; 8 bases align to TRBD1. This TCR derives from a woman aged 70-85 years with COVID-19, enrolled during active disease. CDR3 in amino acids: CASSPGTGKTGYEQYF. DNA for the CDR3: TGTGCCAGCAGCCCAGGGACAGGAAAGACTGGCTACGAGCAGTACTTC. Full variable domain (outside the CDR3, taken from reference TRBV9 and TRBJ2-7): DSGVTQTPKHLITATGQRVTLRCSPRSGDLSVYWYQQSLDQGLQFLIQYYNGEERAKGNILERFSAQQFPDLHSELNLSSLELGDSALYFCASSPGTGKTGYEQYFGPGTRLTVT.